This T cell receptor (beta chain) was identified in a study of blood T cell repertoires in COVID-19. Study-level information: Material from acute and convalescent COVID-19 was sourced from the United States, Italy and Spain. Sources were T cells, B-cell-depleted T cells, or PBMCs; the material itself was cDNA or gDNA.

This CDR3 has 17 amino acids. From germline, CDR1 is KGHSH and CDR2 LQKENI. After removal of 4 bases from V and 0 bases from J, the junction contained 6 bases not matched to a gene. This clone has more than one count but fewer than ten. The Seattle patients joined while their infection was active and were tracked longitudinally afterward. Per the study methods: Nucleated cell number was recorded as an estimate derived from reference gene primer amplification. The method was immunoSEQ multiplex PCR; TCRdb's version includes in-frame clones alone and lacks a portion of them. V and J calls and clone size follow that table, whereas D and trimming were derived from the DNA. The sample carries more than 300,000 clones, approximately 89% recorded once.

The J gene is TRBJ1-3, the V gene TRBV18, with TRBD1 matching 10 bases. The sequence came from a woman aged 25 to 39 with COVID-19, enrolled during active disease. The specimen sequenced was peripheral blood. CDR3 residues: CASSRSRDRGSGNTIYF. The DNA for the CDR3 is TGTGCCAGCTCACGGTCCCGGGACAGGGGCTCTGGAAACACCATATATTTT.